Sequencing of this T cell receptor beta chain was carried out in a study of radiation and T cells in renal cell carcinoma (dated by TCRdb to between 2020 and 2021). As for the study more broadly: In total, about 50 samples, comprising roughly 25 tumors and some 27 peripheral blood samples, were subjected to TCR beta sequencing. The final blood draw took place at 4 weeks after radiation, the same time as nephrectomy. Across all 53 samples, several million unique CDR3 nucleotide sequences encoding approximately 3,000,000 unique CDR3 amino acid sequences were identified.

To note about this clone: Its antigen target is currently unknown. Base quality data are lacking; no much larger clone is found one base away. Different DNA sequences within this sample yield the same CDR3.

TCR beta libraries were generated from genomic DNA with the immunoSEQ kit, following the manufacturer's recommendations. Library preparation used a first multiplex PCR with proprietary primers, then a second PCR adding unique barcodes, with bead cleanups after each round. Each sample batch included a kit-provided positive control reaction and a negative control reaction. The final libraries underwent checking on an Agilent 4200 TapeStation D1000 ScreenTape, volumetric pooling, and quantification by qPCR. Sequencing was performed on an Illumina NextSeq500 using a MidOutput 150-cycle cartridge, with 156 Read1 cycles, 15 Index1 cycles, and the kit custom primers. The pooled library was loaded at approximately 0.92 pM with approximately 20% PhiX control spiked in. The study's processing was this. Vendor-processed data were analyzed in R, with a clonotype defined as all T cells sharing the same CDR3 nucleotide sequence. In the clone abundance analyses, frequencies were normalized to the 10,000 most abundant clones in each sample. Public T cell clones, which averaged fewer than five per sample, were excluded before analysis. Tumor-enriched clonotypes and baseline blood-enriched clonotypes were defined as those with an abundance difference of at least 32-fold between compartments. Clonotypes expanded or contracted between blood time points were identified with a beta-binomial differential abundance model. Tumor-blood repertoire similarity was measured with the Baroni-Urbani and Buser coefficient, and group comparisons used two-tailed Wilcoxon tests in R. TCRdb re-hosts the immuneACCESS table, in-frame sequences only. Its copies lack some clones; in the studies checked, an unresolved V gene accounts for under half of them, and the cause for the rest is not known. Clonal size and the V and J genes are those of that table, whereas D and trimming came from the DNA. The sample contains about 100,000 clones, 70% to 85% of them found a single time. Together, the top ten hold approximately 7.8% of the sample.

This specimen's time point label, interpreted: blood 4 weeks post-SBRT, at nephrectomy. The treatment or condition label here, explained by the study, means: 15 Gy SBRT to primary tumor, nephrectomy 4 weeks later. The samples were drawn from a clinical trial, where primary renal cell carcinomas were treated with 15 Gy of stereotactic body radiation therapy and then removed by nephrectomy 4 weeks afterward. To follow tumor-enriched clonotypes, serial peripheral blood was collected from radiation-treated patients at baseline and at 2 weeks and 4 weeks after SBRT. Renal cell carcinoma with clear cell pathology was present in all patients. Genomic DNA for TCR sequencing was prepared using the QIAamp DNA Blood Mini Kit (Qiagen). Only samples passing all quality control checks were included in the analyses. What the authors observed across the whole study: An increase in top tumor clonotypes in blood was observed from baseline to 2 weeks post-radiation, followed by contraction by 4 weeks, which was taken to suggest transient expansion of tumor-resident clones. Effects of radiation dose or scheduling on the TCR repertoire could not be addressed with the single-armed trial design. Tracking of blood repertoire dynamics stopped at approximately 4 weeks after treatment, with no follow-up past that point. Because pretreatment tumor biopsies were not available, the baseline intratumoral presence of clonotypes could not be determined.

The sequence derives from a man aged 60 to 75 with renal cell carcinoma. Sequences were derived from blood, sampled from a patient whose treatment included radiotherapy and nephrectomy.

The CDR3 reads CASSPGLAGAYEQYF. The DNA is TGTGCCAGCAGCCCTGGACTAGCGGGGGCCTACGAGCAGTACTTC. The chain is made from TRBV7-9 and TRBJ2-7; 13 nucleotides in the junction match TRBD2. The CDR3, from cysteine to phenylalanine, totals 15 residues. Only the CDR3 portion is preserved as DNA: 45 bases, with reading frame beginning at the first base. From a lookup of the germline V gene (reference sequence), CDR1 and CDR2 are SEHNR and FQNEAQ. Trimming accounts for 5 bases at V and 2 bases at J, while the number of junction bases matched to no gene is 3.